Described below is a single T cell receptor beta chain sequence and its context. Profiled with immunoSEQ multiplex PCR; TCRdb holds only in-frame clones, not every one. The sample lists about 150,000 clones, just under 85% seen once, with 25% to 30% in the top ten. This specimen belongs to a study of blood T cell repertoires in COVID-19. Study-wide background: PBMCs, B-cell-depleted T cells, or T cells were the source of the cDNA or gDNA that made up the material.

Between the trimmed V and J ends, which lost 4 bases and 13 bases, there was a span of 18 bases. The CDR3 is 14 amino acids. The germline gives CDR1 KGHDR, CDR2 SFDVKD. Sequenced input: peripheral blood. This TCR was recovered from a woman aged 55-69 years with acute or convalescent COVID-19. The chain carries TRBV24-1 and TRBJ1-4; the D gene is possibly TRBD1 (6 bases). CDR3 nucleotides: TGTGCCACCAGTGAAAATAACTCAGGGGCTAGACTGTTTTTT. Its translation is CATSENNSGARLFF.